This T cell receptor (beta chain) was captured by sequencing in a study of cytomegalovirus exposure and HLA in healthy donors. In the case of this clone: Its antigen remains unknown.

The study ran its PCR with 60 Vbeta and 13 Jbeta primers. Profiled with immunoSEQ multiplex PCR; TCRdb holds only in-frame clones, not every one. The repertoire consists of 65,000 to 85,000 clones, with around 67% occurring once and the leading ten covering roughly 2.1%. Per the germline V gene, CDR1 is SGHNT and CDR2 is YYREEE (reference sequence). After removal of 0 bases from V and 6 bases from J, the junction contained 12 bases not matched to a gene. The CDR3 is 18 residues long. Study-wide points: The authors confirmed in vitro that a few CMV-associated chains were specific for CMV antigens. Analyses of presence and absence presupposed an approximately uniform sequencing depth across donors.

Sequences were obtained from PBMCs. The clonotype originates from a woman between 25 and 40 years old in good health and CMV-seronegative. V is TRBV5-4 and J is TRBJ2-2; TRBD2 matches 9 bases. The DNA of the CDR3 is TGTGCCAGCAGCTTGGCCACCTCGCGGGGGGGCCGCGCCGGGGAGCTGTTTTTT. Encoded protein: CASSLATSRGGRAGELFF.